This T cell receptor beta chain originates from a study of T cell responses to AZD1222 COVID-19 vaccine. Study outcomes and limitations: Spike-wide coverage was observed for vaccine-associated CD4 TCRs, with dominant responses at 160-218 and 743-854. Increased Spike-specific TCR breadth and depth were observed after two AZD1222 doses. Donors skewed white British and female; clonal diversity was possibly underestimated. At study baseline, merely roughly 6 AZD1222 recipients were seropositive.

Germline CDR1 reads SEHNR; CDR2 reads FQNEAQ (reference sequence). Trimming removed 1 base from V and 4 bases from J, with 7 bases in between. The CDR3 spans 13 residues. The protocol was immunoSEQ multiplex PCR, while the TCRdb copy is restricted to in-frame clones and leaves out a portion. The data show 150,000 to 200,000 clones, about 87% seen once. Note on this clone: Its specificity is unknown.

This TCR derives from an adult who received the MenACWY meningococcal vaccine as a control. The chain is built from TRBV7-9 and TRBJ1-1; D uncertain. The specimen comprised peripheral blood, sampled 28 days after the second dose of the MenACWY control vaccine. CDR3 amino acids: CASSLELGTEAFF. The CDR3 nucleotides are TGTGCCAGCAGCTTAGAGTTGGGCACTGAAGCTTTCTTT. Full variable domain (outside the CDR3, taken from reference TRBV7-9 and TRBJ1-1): DTGVSQNPRHKITKRGQNVTFRCDPISEHNRLYWYRQTLGQGPEFLTYFQNEAQLEKSRLLSDRFSAERPKGSFSTLEIQRTEQGDSAMYLCASSLELGTEAFFGQGTRLTVV.